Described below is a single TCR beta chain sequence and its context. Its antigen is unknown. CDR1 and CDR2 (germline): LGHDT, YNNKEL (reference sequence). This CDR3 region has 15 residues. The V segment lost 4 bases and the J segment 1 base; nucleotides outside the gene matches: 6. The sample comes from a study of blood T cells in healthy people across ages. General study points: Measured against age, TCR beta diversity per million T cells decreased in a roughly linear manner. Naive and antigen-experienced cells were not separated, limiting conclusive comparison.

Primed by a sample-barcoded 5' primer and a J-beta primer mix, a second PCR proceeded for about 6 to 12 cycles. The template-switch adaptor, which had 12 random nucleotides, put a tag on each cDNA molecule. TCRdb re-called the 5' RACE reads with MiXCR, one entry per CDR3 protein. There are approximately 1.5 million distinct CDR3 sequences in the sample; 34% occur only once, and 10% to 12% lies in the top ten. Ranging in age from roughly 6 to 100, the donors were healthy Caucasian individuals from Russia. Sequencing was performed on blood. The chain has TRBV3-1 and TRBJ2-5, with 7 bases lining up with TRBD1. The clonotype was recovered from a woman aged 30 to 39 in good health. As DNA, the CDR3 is TGTGCCAGCAGCCTCCTGGGGGACAGCCAAGAGACCCAGTACTTC. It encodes CASSLLGDSQETQYF.